One sample yielded the 5 T cell receptor beta chains listed below, sequenced in a study of T cells in Graves' hyperthyroidism and ophthalmopathy. The source material, RNA transcripts, was used to amplify TCR beta CDR3 regions. TCR CDR3 regions were first amplified by RT-PCR with HTBI primers. TCRdb reanalysed the multiplex PCR reads using MiXCR and keeps one entry per CDR3 protein. This table holds over 400,000 distinct CDR3 sequences, roughly 15% found once. What was sequenced was blood. These receptors all stem from a man between 18 and 35 years old with Graves' ophthalmopathy.

Points on this clonotype: This clone may be a read error of a much larger clone one base away. This rearrangement joins TRBV5-1 to TRBJ2-2; possible D gene TRBD1, 5 bases. Trimming cost V 6 bases and J 5 bases, with 17 bases left between them. The CDR3 spans 15 residues. Per germline, CDR1 SGHRS and CDR2 YFSETQ. The CDR3 sequence: CASTPQGKGTGELFF. DNA of the CDR3: TGCGCCAGCACCCCCCAGGGAAAGGGGACCGGGGAGCTGTTTTTT.

This clonotype was recorded at least ten times. CDR3 in amino acids: CASSRPGQGVYEQYF. Written as DNA, the CDR3 is TGTGCCAGCAGCCGGCCGGGACAGGGGGTCTACGAGCAGTACTTC. This chain uses TRBV11-2 with TRBJ2-7, with TRBD1 matching 11 bases. The CDR3 spans 15 residues. The V gene's germline CDR1 is SGHAT and CDR2 FQNNGV. Trimming cost V 5 bases and J 3 bases; bases outside gene matches: 6. Drawing the rest from reference TRBV11-2 and TRBJ2-7, the complete variable domain is EAGVAQSPRYKIIEKRQSVAFWCNPISGHATLYWYQQILGQGPKLLIQFQNNGVVDDSQLPKDRFSAERLKGVDSTLKIQPAKLEDSAVYLCASSRPGQGVYEQYFGPGTRLTVT.

This clonotype has only a few counts. This chain links TRBV18 with TRBJ1-2; D not resolved. Germline values: CDR1 KGHSH, CDR2 LQKENI. The CDR3 length is 12 residues. V was trimmed by 2 bases and J by 14 bases, leaving 15 bases between them. In DNA, the CDR3 is TGTGCCAGCTCACCAAGCGGGGAGAGGAGAACCTTC. Translating it yields CASSPSGERRTF.

There are a few counts of this clonotype. This rearrangement joins TRBV25-1 to TRBJ2-5; 7 nucleotides align to TRBD2. This CDR3 region has 16 residues. J lost 4 bases, V lost 0 bases, and 8 bases had no gene match. Germline V gene data show CDR1 as MGHDK and CDR2 as SYGVNS. CDR3 sequence (DNA): TGTGCCAGCAGTGAATATGTCAGCGGGGCCCGAGAGACCCAGTACTTC. It yields the protein CASSEYVSGARETQYF.

This clonotype was found a few times. This rearrangement joins TRBV27 to TRBJ2-7, with D uncertain. Germline CDR1 MNHEY, CDR2 SMNVEV (reference sequence). CDR3 size: 14 residues. Trimming stripped 4 bases from V and 3 bases from J, with 13 bases between. The CDR3 spells CASSSGRTLYEQYF. The DNA for the CDR3 is TGTGCCAGCAGTTCAGGTCGGACGCTCTACGAGCAGTACTTC.